Sequencing of this T cell receptor (beta chain) was carried out in a study of blood T cell repertoires in COVID-19. TCRdb keeps only in-frame clones here, not all; method: immunoSEQ multiplex PCR. This table holds approximately 320,000 clones, roughly 87% found once. The specimen was PBMCs or T cells enriched from blood (not recorded which). This TCR was sampled from a woman aged 18-35 years who had recovered from COVID-19.

The CDR3, as DNA: TGTGCCAGCAGCGTAGTATCGGTCGGGCAGGGTTACAGGGAGCTGTTTTTT. This sequence encodes CASSVVSVGQGYRELFF. The V call is TRBV9, the J call TRBJ2-2; D is possibly TRBD1 (5 bases). The CDR3 runs to 17 residues. Deletions cut 0 bases from V and 9 bases from J, with 21 bases between. Looked up from germline, CDR1 is SGDLS and CDR2 is YYNGEE.